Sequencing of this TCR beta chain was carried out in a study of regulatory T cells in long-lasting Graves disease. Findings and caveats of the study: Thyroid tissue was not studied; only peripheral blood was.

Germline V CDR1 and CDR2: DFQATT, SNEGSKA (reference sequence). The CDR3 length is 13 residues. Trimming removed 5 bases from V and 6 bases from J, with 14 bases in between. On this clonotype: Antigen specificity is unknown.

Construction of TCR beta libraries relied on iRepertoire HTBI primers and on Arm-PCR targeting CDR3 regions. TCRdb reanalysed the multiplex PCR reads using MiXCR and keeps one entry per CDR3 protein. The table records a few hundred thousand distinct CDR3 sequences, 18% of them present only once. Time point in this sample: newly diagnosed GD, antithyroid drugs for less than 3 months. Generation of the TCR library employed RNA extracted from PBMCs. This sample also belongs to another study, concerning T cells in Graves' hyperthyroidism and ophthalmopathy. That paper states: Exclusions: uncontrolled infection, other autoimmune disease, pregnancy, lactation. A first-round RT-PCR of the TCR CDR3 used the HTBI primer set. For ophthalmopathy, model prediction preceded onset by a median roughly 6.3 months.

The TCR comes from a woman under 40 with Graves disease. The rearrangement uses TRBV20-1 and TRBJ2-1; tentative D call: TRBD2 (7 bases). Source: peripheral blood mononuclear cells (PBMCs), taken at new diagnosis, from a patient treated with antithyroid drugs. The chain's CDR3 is CSAPGLGGNEQFF. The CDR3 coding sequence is TGCAGTGCTCCCGGACTAGGGGGCAATGAGCAGTTCTTC.